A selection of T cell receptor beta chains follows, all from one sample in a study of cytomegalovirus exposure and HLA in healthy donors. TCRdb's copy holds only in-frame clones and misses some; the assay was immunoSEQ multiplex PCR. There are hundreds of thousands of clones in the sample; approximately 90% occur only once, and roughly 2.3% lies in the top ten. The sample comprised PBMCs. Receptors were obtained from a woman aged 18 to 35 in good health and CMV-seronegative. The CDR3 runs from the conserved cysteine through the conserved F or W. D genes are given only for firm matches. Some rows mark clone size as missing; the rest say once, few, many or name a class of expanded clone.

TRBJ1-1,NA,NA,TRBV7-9,TGTGCCAGCAGCTCAGGGACTACAGGGATAATGAACACTGAAGCTTTCTTT,CASSSGTTGIMNTEAFF
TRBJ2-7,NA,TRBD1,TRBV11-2,TGTGCCAGCGGATTCCGGGACAGCCCCTACGAGCAGTACTTC,CASGFRDSPYEQYF
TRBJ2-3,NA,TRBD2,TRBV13,TGTGCCAGCAGCTTAAGCGGGGGTTATAGCACAGATACGCAGTATTTT,CASSLSGGYSTDTQYF
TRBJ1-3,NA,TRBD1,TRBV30,TGTGCCTGGCAGGGACAGGGGGTAAACACCATATATTTT,CAWQGQGVNTIYF
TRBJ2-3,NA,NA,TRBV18,TGTGCCACCCGAGGGACAGATACGCAGTATTTT,CATRGTDTQYF
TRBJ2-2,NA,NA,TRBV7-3,TGTGCCAGCAGCGATGGGTGGGGCCAGAACACCGGGGAGCTGTTTTTT,CASSDGWGQNTGELFF
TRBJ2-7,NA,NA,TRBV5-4,TGTGCCAGCAGCTTGGGTGCAGGGGGGAGCCTCGAGCAGTACTTC,CASSLGAGGSLEQYF
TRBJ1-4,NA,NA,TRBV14,TGTGCCAGCAGCCAATGGGCCAGGGATGTGGCGGATGAAAAACTGTTTTTT,CASSQWARDVADEKLFF
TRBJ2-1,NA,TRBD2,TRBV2,TGTGCCAGCAGTGTAACTAGCGGGGGGCCAGGTGAGCAGTTCTTC,CASSVTSGGPGEQFF
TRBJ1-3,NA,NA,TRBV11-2,TGTGCCAGCAGCTTAGAGTCTGGGGGCGGAAGAAACACCATATATTTT,CASSLESGGGRNTIYF
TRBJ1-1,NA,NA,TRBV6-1,TGTGCCAGCAGTGATCGCCCAGGGGAAACTGAAGCTTTCTTT,CASSDRPGETEAFF
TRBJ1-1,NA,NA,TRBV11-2,TGTGCCAGCAGCTTAGTGTTTTCCAGGTCAAACACTGAAGCTTTCTTT,CASSLVFSRSNTEAFF
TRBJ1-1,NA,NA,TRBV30,TGTGCCTGGAGTAGAGGGCCCTACACGGTGGTCACTGAAGCTTTCTTT,CAWSRGPYTVVTEAFF
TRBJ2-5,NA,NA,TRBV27,TGTGCCAGCAGTTTAGGGGGCAGTTTTTGGCCCCAGTACTTC,CASSLGGSFWPQYF
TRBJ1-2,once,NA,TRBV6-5,TGTGCCAGCAGTACCGGACAGAACGGGGCGTATGGCTACACCTTC,CASSTGQNGAYGYTF
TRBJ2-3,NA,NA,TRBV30,TGTGCCTGGAGTGTAATGGGGCGGGGATCGGATACGCAGTATTTT,CAWSVMGRGSDTQYF
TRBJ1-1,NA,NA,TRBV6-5,TGTGCCAGCAAAAAAAGGGGGAACACTGAAGCTTTCTTT,CASKKRGNTEAFF
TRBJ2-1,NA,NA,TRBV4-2,TGTGCCAGCAGCCAAGCGCGGGGAAAGTCCTACAATGAGCAGTTCTTC,CASSQARGKSYNEQFF
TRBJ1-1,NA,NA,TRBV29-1,TGCAGCGTTGATGCCGGGAGAACTGAAGCTTTCTTT,CSVDAGRTEAFF